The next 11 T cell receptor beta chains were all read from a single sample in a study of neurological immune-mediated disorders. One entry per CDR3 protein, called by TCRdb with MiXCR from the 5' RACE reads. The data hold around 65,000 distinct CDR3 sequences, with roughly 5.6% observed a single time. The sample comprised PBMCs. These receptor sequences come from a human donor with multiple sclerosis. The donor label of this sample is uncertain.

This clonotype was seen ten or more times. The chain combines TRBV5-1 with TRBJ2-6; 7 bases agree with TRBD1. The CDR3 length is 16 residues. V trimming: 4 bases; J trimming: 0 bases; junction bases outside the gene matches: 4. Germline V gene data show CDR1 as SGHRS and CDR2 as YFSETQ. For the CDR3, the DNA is TGCGCCAGCAGCCCGACAGGGCGCTCTGGGGCCAACGTCCTGACTTTC. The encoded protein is CASSPTGRSGANVLTF.

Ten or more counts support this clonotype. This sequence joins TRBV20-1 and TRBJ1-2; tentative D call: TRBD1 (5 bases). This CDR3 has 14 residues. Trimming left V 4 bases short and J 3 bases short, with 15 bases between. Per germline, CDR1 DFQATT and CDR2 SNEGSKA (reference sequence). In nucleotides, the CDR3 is TGCAGTGCTACTGACAGAGGTCTTGACTATGGCTACACCTTC. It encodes CSATDRGLDYGYTF.

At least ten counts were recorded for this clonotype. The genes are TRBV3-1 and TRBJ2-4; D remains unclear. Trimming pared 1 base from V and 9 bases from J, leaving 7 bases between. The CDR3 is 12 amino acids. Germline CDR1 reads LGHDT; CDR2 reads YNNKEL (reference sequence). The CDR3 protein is CASSQASGIQYF. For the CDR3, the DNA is TGTGCCAGCAGCCAAGCGAGTGGCATTCAGTACTTC.

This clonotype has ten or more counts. The chain's CDR3 is CASSSVFAGELFF. The CDR3 coding sequence is TGTGCCAGCAGCTCCGTGTTCGCCGGGGAGCTGTTTTTT. The chain uses TRBV5-6 and TRBJ2-2; D is uncertain. The CDR3 spans 13 residues. Trimming shortened V by 3 bases and J by 6 bases, and 9 bases separated the two germline ends. Germline lookup yields CDR1 SGHDT and CDR2 YYEEEE.

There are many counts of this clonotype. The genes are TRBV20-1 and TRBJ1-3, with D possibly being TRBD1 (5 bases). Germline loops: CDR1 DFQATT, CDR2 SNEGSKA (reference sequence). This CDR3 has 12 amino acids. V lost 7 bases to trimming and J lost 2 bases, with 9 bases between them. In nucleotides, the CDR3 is TGCAGTGGGGCGGGACCTGGAAACACCATATATTTT. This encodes CSGAGPGNTIYF.

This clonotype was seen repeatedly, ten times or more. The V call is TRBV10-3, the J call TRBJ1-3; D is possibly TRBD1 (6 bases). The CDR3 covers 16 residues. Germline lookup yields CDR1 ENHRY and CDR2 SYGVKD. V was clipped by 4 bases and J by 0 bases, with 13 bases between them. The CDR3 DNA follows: TGTGCCATCAGTGGTGACGGGACATCCTCTGGAAACACCATATATTTT. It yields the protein CAISGDGTSSGNTIYF.

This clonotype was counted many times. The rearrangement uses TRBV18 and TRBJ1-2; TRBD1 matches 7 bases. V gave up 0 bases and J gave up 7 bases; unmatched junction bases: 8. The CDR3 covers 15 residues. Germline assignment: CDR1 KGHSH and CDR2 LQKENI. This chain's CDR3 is CASSPPDRMFLGYTF. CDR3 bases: TGTGCCAGCTCACCACCGGACAGGATGTTCCTTGGCTACACCTTC.

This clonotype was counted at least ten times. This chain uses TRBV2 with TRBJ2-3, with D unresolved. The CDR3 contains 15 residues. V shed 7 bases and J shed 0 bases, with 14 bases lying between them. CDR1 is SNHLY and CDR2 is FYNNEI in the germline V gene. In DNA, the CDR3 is TGTGCCAGCACTGCTACGTGGTCTAGCACAGATACGCAGTATTTT. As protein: CASTATWSSTDTQYF.

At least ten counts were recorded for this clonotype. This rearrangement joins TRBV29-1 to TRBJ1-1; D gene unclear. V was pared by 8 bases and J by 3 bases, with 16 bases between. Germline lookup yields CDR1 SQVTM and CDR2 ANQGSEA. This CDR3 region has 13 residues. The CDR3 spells CSFGQRQDTEAFF. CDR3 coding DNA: TGCAGCTTTGGCCAAAGGCAGGACACTGAAGCTTTCTTT.

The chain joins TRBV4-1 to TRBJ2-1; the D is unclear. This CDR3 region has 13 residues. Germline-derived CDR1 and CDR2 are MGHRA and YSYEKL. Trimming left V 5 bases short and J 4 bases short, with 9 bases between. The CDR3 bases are TGCGCCAGCAGCTTAGGAGTATACAATGAGCAGTTCTTC. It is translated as CASSLGVYNEQFF.

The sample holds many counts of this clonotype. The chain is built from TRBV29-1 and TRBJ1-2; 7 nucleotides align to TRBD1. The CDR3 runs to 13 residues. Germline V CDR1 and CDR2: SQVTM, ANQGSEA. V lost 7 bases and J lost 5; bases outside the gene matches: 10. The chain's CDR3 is CSATTGLGYGYTF. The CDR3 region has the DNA TGCAGCGCAACGACAGGGTTGGGGTATGGCTACACCTTC.